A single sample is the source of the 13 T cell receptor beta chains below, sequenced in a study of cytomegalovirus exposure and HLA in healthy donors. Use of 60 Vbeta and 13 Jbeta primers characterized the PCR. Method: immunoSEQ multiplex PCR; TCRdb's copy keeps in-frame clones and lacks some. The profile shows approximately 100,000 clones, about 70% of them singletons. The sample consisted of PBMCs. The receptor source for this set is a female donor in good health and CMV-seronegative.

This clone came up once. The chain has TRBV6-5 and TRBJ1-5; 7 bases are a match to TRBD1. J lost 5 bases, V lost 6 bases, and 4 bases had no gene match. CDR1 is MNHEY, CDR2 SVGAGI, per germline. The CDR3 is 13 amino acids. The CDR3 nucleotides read TGTGCCAGCAGGTCGGGACAGCATCAGCCCCAGCATTTT. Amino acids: CASRSGQHQPQHF.

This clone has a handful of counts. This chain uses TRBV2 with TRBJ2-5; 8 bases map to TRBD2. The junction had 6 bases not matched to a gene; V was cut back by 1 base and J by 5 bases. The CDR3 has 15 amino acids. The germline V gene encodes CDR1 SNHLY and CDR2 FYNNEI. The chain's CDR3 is CASSEDRGGRETQYF. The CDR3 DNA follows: TGTGCCAGCAGTGAAGATCGGGGGGGTAGGGAGACCCAGTACTTC. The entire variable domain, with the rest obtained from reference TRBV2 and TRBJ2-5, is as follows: EPEVTQTPSHQVTQMGQEVILRCVPISNHLYFYWYRQILGQKVEFLVSFYNNEISEKSEIFDDQFSVERPDGSNFTLKIRSTKLEDSAMYFCASSEDRGGRETQYFGPGTRLLVL.

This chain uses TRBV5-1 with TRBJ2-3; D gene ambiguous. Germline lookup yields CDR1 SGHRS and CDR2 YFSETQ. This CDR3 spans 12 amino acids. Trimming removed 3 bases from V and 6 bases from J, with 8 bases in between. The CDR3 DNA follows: TGCGCCAGCAGCTCCCCCGCGGATACGCAGTATTTT. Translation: CASSSPADTQYF.

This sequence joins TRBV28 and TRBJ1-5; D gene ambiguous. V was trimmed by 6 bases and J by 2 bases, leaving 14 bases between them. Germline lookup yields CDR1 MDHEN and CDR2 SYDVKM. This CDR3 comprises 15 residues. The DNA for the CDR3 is TGTGCCAGCAGCTTCAGGAAGGCCGGCAATCAGCCCCAGCATTTT. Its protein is CASSFRKAGNQPQHF. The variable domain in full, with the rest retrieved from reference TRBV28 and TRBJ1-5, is DVKVTQSSRYLVKRTGEKVFLECVQDMDHENMFWYRQDPGLGLRLIYFSYDVKMKEKGDIPEGYSVSREKKERFSLILESASTNQTSMYLCASSFRKAGNQPQHFGDGTRLSIL.

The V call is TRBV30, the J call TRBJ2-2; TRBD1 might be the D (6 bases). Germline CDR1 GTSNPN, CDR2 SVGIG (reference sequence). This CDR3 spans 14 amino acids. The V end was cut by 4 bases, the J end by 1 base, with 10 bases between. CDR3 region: CAWTRTVNTGELFF. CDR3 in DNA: TGTGCCTGGACCAGGACAGTGAACACCGGGGAGCTGTTTTTT.

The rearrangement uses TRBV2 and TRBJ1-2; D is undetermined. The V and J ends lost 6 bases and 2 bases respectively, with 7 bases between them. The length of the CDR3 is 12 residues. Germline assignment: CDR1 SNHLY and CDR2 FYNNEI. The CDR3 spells CASRGRNYGYTF. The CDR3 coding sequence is TGTGCCAGCAGGGGCAGGAACTATGGCTACACCTTC.

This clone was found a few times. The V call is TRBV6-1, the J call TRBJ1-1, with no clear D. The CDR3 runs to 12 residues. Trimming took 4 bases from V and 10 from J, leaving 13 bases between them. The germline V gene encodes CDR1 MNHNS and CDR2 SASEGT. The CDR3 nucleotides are TGTGCCAGCAGTGTTTTGCAGTTAGCAGCTTTCTTT. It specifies CASSVLQLAAFF.

CDR3: CASTSGSSDTQYF. The CDR3 region has the DNA TGCGCCAGCACTAGCGGGAGCTCAGATACGCAGTATTTT. The genes are TRBV10-2 and TRBJ2-3; TRBD2 agrees at 10 bases. CDR1 and CDR2 (germline): WSHSY, SAAADI. The CDR3 is made up of 13 amino acids. Trimming cost V 7 bases and J 4 bases; bases outside gene matches: 2.

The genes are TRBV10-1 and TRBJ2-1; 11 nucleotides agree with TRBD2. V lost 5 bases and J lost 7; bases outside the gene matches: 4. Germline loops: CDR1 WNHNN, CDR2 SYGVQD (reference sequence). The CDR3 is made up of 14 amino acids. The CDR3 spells CASSTSGRENEQFF. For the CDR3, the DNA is TGCGCCAGCAGTACTAGCGGGAGAGAGAATGAGCAGTTCTTC.

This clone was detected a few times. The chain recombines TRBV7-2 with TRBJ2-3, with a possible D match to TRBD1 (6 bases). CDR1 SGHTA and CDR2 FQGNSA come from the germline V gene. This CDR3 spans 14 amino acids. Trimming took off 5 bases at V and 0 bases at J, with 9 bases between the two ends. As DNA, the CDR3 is TGTGCCAGCAGCGGCGGACAGAGCACAGATACGCAGTATTTT. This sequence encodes CASSGGQSTDTQYF.

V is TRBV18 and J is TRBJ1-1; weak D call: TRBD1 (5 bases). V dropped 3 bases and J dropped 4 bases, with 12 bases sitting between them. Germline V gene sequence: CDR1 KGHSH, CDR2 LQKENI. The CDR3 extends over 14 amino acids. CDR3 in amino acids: CASSPREQVTEAFF. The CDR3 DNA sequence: TGTGCCAGCTCACCCCGAGAACAGGTCACTGAAGCTTTCTTT.

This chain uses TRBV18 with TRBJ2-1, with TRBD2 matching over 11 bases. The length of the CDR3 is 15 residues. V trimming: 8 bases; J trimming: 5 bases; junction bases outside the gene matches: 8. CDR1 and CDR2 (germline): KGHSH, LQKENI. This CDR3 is CASGKGTSGNNEQFF. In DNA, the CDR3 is TGTGCCAGCGGGAAGGGGACTAGCGGTAACAATGAGCAGTTCTTC.

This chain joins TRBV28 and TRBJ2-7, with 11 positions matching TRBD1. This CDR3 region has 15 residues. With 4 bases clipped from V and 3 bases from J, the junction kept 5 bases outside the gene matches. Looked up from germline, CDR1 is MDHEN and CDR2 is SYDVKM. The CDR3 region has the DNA TGTGCCAGCAGTTCCTCCGGGACAGGGGGCTACGAGCAGTACTTC. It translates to CASSSSGTGGYEQYF.